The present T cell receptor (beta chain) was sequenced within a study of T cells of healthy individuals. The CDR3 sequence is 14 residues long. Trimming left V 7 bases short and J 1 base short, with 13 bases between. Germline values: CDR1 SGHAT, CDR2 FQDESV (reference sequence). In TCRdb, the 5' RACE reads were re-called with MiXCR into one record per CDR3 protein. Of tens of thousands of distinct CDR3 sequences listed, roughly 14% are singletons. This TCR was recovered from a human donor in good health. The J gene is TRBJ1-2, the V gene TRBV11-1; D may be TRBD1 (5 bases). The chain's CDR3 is CASNVRGLNYGYTF. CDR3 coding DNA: TGTGCCAGCAACGTGAGGGGCCTTAACTATGGCTACACCTTC.